These 3 T cell receptor beta chains share one sample of origin, sequenced in a study of blood T cell repertoires in COVID-19. This table comes from immunoSEQ multiplex PCR, and its TCRdb copy is limited to in-frame clones, with some not included. This sample carries about 350,000 clones, 88% of them seen once, and the ten largest clones take approximately 0.93%. Material: PBMCs or T cells enriched from blood (not recorded which). The receptor set was obtained from a woman under 40 who had been exposed to COVID-19.

The chain carries TRBV11-2 and TRBJ2-5; the match to TRBD1 covers 11 bases. The CDR3 is made up of 14 amino acids. J gave up 4 bases and V 6 bases, and 4 bases lay outside the gene matches. CDR1 and CDR2 (germline): SGHAT, FQNNGV. As DNA, the CDR3 is TGTGCCAGCAGATCGGGACAGGGGGTAGAGACCCAGTACTTC. Translating gives CASRSGQGVETQYF.

The V call is TRBV15, the J call TRBJ1-2, with unresolved D. This CDR3 has 14 amino acids. CDR1 is LNHNV and CDR2 is YYDKDF in the germline V gene (reference sequence). V lost 0 bases and J 7 bases, leaving 12 bases between the germline ends. CDR3 amino acids: CATSRERPAIGYTF. The CDR3 coding sequence is TGTGCCACCAGCAGAGAACGTCCCGCTATTGGCTACACCTTC.

The rearrangement uses TRBV6-2 or TRBV6-3 and TRBJ2-7, with a weak D call TRBD2 (5 bases). The CDR3 loop spans 14 amino acids. Germline V gene lookup returns CDR1 MNHEY and CDR2 SVGEGT. Trimming pared 4 bases from V and 1 base from J, leaving 11 bases between. CDR3 in amino acids: CASSSSGTSYEQYF. The CDR3 nucleotides read TGTGCCAGCAGTTCGAGCGGTACTTCCTACGAGCAGTACTTC.